This TCR beta chain emerged from a study of shared clonotypes between healthy human individuals (dated by TCRdb to the early 2020s). About the full investigation: Two women and a few men aged 18 to 49 years were included in the cohort. For each donor, CD4 naive and CD4 memory were each run on three plates, CD8 naive on two plates, and CD8 memory on one plate. To estimate repertoire size and how much clonotype sharing occurs between individuals, the study deeply sequenced the blood TCR repertoires of 4 to 6 healthy adults. To increase sequencing depth and limit assay-specific biases, different laboratories used diverse techniques to prepare libraries and sequence TCR repertoires. Per donor, leukapheresis produced somewhere between about 0.94 and 9.5 billion PBMCs. Points the paper makes about the study in general: Pairwise subsampling indicated that sequencing depth was expected to affect the degree of clonotype sharing among donors. Across four donors, approximately 4.9% of naive CD4, more than 3% of naive CD8, 2.3% of memory CD4, and approximately 0.4% of memory CD8 clonotypes were shared. Compared with non-shared clonotypes, the clonotypes found in all four sorted-subset donors had higher generation probabilities. Larger estimated clonotype richness was generally found for naive subsets than for memory subsets. The genetic and exposure-history diversity represented was limited by the small number of donors. Sampling was restricted to blood, and TCR repertoires in tissues likely differ from the TCR repertoires found in blood. Even with the large sequencing depth, rarefaction of the sorted-subset datasets indicated that sequencing was incomplete.

Note on this clone: This receptor's antigen is unknown. No base quality information exists; no much larger clone differs at one position.

TCR CDR3 regions were amplified from genomic DNA by multiplex PCR using the deep immunoSEQ assay. Extracted genomic DNA from each cell subset was spread evenly across all wells of several immunoSEQ 96-well plates, with each plate serving as a replicate. For sorted subsets, roughly 0.2 ug genomic DNA, equal to about 30,000 T cell genomes, was loaded into each replicate PCR. Purified libraries were measured with a Qubit 3.0 fluorometer, size-checked on a Bioanalyzer 2100, and measured again with the KAPA Library Quantification kit. Every immunoSEQ 96-well plate was sequenced on a dedicated single-read 150-cycle Illumina NextSeq 550 flow cell. From the authors' description of their analysis: Because the immunoSEQ output held only junctional sequences and lacked quality scores, the filtering could not match the filtering applied to full-length reads. Sequences were annotated with PyIR, a Python wrapper for IgBLAST v1.9, and V/J genes and CDR3 were assigned using IMGT germline references. Reads were filtered out if the reads had weak V/J assignments (E-value above 1e-6), no CDR3, stop codons, out-of-frame junctions, or ambiguous translated residues. A V3J clonotype was defined by an identical inferred V gene, J gene, and CDR3 amino acid sequence. Percentage overlap between repertoires was computed as shared unique clonotypes divided by the size of the smaller repertoire. Three approaches were used to assess repertoire richness: RTK rarefaction, the Chao1 estimator, and Recon v2.1 estimates of unobserved clonotypes. OLGA was used to compute generation probabilities for all TCRbeta clonotypes that the gDNA method yielded from a few donors. TCRdb re-hosts the immuneACCESS table, in-frame sequences only. Its copies lack some clones; in the studies checked, an unresolved V gene accounts for under half of them, and the cause for the rest is not known. D and trimming were read from the DNA, whereas the V and J calls and clone size are those reported in that table. Within this sample are roughly 2 million clones, with roughly 94% of them counted one time only. Of the sample, roughly 1.1% falls within the top ten clones.

Sequences MDHEN (CDR1) and SYDVKM (CDR2) are obtained from the germline V gene. The CDR3 spans 15 residues, from the cysteine through the phenylalanine. Solely the CDR3 DNA is kept, with 45 bases framed from the first base. The V and J ends are trimmed by 2 bases and 4 bases, leaving 13 bases between them. CD8 naive samples were obtained by positive selection for CCR7 among CD45RO-negative cells, yielding a CD45RA+CCR7+ population from which TemRA cells were excluded. Donors were healthy HIV-negative adults with no recently reported acute infections or vaccinations. Every donor was a Caucasian adult living in Nashville, Tennessee, USA. After blood collection by leukapheresis, PBMCs were isolated using Ficoll-Histopaque density gradient centrifugation and then cryopreserved in the vapor phase of liquid nitrogen. Analytical flow cytometry was used to check the purity and quantity of every magnetically sorted T cell population. Each sorted fraction had its genomic DNA isolated and then quantified by UV absorbance on a Nanodrop 2000c.

The sequence was obtained from a young man in good health. The chain is made from TRBV28 and TRBJ2-3; the best D guess is TRBD2, with 7 bases matching. The sequenced material came from naive CD8+ T cells sorted from blood. The label giving this sample's cell subset or site can be read as: CD45RA+CCR7+. The sequence in DNA is TGTGCCAGCAGTTTAGGGGGGGCGTTCGCAGATACGCAGTATTTT. It specifies CASSLGGAFADTQYF.